The T cell receptor (beta chain) under discussion was sequenced for a study of OX40 agonist ivuxolimab in advanced cancers. The CDR3 contains 13 residues. With V trimmed by 6 bases and J by 3 bases, 3 bases remained unmatched. The germline V gene encodes CDR1 MDHEN and CDR2 SYDVKM. TCRdb's table, derived via immunoSEQ multiplex PCR, lists solely in-frame clones and lacks some. The sample lists more than 85,000 clones; around 91% were seen once. The rearrangement joins TRBV28 to TRBJ2-7; TRBD1 agrees at 9 bases. This sequence originates from an adult with an advanced solid tumor such as melanoma, head and neck, liver or kidney cancer. Sequenced here: CD4+ or CD8+ T cells sorted from blood, sampled in a trial of the OX40 agonist ivuxolimab. The CDR3 nucleotides read TGTGCCAGCAGAGGACAGGGGATCTACGAGCAGTACTTC. This sequence encodes CASRGQGIYEQYF. The full variable domain, in which reference TRBV28 and TRBJ2-7 provide the parts outside the CDR3, is DVKVTQSSRYLVKRTGEKVFLECVQDMDHENMFWYRQDPGLGLRLIYFSYDVKMKEKGDIPEGYSVSREKKERFSLILESASTNQTSMYLCASRGQGIYEQYFGPGTRLTVT.